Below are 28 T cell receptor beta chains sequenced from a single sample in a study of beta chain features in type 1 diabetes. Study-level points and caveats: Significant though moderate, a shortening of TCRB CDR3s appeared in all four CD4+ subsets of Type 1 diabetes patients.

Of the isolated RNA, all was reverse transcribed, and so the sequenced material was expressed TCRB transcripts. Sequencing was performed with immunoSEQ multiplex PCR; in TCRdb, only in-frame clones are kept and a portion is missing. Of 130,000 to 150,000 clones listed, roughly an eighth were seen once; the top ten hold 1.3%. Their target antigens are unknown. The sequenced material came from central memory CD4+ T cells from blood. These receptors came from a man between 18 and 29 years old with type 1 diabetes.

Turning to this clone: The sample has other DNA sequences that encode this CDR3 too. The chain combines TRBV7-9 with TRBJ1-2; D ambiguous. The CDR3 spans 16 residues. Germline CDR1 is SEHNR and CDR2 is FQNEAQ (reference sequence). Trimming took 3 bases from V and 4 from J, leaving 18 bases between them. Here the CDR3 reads CASSLLLSDYGYGYTF. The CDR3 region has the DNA TGTGCCAGCAGCTTGCTTCTTTCGGACTATGGCTATGGCTACACCTTC. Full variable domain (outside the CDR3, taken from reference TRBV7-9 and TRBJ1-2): DTGVSQNPRHKITKRGQNVTFRCDPISEHNRLYWYRQTLGQGPEFLTYFQNEAQLEKSRLLSDRFSAERPKGSFSTLEIQRTEQGDSAMYLCASSLLLSDYGYGYTFGSGTRLTVV.

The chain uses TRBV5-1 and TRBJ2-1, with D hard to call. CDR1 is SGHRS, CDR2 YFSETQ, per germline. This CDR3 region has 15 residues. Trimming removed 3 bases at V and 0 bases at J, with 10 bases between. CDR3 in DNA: TGCGCCAGCAGCTCTGACCTTCGCTCCTACAATGAGCAGTTCTTC. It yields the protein CASSSDLRSYNEQFF.

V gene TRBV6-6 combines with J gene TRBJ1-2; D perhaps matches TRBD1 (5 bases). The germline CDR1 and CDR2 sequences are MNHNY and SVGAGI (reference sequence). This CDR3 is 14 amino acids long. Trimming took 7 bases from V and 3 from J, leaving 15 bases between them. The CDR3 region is CASTRDLGDYGYTF. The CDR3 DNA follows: TGTGCCAGCACCCGGGACCTCGGGGACTATGGCTACACCTTC.

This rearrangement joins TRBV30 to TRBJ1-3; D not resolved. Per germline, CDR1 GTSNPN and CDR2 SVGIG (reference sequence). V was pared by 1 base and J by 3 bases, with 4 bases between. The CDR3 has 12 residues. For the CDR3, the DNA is TGTGCCTGGAGTGCCCTTGGAAACACCATATATTTT. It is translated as CAWSALGNTIYF.

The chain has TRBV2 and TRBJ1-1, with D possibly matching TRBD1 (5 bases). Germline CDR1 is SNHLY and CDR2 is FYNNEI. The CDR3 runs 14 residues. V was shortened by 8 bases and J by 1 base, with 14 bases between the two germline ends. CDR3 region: CASDVEGRNTEAFF. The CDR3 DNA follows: TGTGCCAGCGACGTGGAGGGGCGGAACACTGAAGCTTTCTTT. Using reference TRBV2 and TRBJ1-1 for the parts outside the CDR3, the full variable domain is EPEVTQTPSHQVTQMGQEVILRCVPISNHLYFYWYRQILGQKVEFLVSFYNNEISEKSEIFDDQFSVERPDGSNFTLKIRSTKLEDSAMYFCASDVEGRNTEAFFGQGTRLTVV.

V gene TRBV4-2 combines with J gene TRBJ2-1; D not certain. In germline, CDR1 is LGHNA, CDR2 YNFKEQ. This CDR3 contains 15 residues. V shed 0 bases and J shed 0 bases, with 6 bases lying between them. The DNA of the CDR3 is TGTGCCAGCAGCCAAGATAAGTACTCCTACAATGAGCAGTTCTTC. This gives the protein CASSQDKYSYNEQFF.

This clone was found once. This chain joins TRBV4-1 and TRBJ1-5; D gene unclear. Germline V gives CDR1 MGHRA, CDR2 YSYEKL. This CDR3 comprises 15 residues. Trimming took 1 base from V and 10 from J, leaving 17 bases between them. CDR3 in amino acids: CASSQALGIPKPQHF. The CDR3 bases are TGCGCCAGCAGCCAAGCGTTGGGTATTCCTAAACCCCAGCATTTT.

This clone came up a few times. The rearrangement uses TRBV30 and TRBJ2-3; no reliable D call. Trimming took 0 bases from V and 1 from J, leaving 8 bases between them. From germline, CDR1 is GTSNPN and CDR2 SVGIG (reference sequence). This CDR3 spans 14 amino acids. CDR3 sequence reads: CAWSVLIGTDTQYF. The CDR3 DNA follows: TGTGCCTGGAGTGTGTTGATTGGCACAGATACGCAGTATTTT.

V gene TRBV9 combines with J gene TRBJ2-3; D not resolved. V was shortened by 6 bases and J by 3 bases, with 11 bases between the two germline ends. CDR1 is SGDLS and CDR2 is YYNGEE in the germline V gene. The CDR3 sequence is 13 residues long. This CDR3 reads CASNLVQTDTQYF. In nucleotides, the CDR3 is TGTGCCAGCAATCTCGTGCAAACAGATACGCAGTATTTT.

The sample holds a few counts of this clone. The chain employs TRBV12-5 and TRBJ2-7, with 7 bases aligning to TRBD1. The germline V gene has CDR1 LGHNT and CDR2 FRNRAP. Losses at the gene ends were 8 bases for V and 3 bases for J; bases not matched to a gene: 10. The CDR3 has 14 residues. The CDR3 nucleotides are TGTGCTAGTAGTGGGACAGTTTCTCTCTACGAGCAGTACTTC. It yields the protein CASSGTVSLYEQYF. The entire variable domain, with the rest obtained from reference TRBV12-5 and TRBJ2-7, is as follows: DARVTQTPRHKVTEMGQEVTMRCQPILGHNTVFWYRQTMMQGLELLAYFRNRAPLDDSGMPKDRFSAEMPDATLATLKIQPSEPRDSAVYFCASSGTVSLYEQYFGPGTRLTVT.

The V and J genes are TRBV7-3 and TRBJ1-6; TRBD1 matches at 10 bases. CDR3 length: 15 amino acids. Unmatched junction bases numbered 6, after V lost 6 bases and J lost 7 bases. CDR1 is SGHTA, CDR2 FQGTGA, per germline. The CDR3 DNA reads TGTGCCAGCAGTACCGGGACAGGGGAAAATTCACCCCTCCACTTT. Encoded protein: CASSTGTGENSPLHF.

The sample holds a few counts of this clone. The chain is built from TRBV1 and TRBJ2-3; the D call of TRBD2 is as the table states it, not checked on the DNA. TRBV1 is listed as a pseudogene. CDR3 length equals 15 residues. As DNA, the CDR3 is TGCACCAGCAGCCTACTAGCGGCTAGCACAGATACGCAGTATTTT. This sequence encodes CTSSLLAASTDTQYF.

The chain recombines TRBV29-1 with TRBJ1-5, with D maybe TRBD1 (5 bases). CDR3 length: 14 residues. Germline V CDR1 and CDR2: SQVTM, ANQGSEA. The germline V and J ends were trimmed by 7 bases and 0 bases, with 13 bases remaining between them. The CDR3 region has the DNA TGCAGCGCCCTCGACGGGACTAGCAATCAGCCCCAGCATTTT. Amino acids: CSALDGTSNQPQHF.

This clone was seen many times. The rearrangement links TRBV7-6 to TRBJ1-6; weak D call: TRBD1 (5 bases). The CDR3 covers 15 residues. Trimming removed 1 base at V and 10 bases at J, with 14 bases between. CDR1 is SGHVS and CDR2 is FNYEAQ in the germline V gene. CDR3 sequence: CASSLEGGAGSPLHF. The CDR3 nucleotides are TGTGCCAGCAGCTTAGAGGGCGGGGCTGGGTCACCCCTCCACTTT.

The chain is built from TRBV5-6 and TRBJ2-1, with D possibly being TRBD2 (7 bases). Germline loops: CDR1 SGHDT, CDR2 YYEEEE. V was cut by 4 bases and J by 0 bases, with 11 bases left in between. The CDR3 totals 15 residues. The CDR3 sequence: CASSPAGASYNEQFF. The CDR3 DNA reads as TGTGCCAGCAGCCCGGCGGGGGCCTCCTACAATGAGCAGTTCTTC.

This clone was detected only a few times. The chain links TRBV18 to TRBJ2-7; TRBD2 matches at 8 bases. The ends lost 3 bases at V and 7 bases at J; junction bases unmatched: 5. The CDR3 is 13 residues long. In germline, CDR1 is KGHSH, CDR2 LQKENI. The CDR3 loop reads CASSPSGGMEQYF. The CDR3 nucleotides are TGTGCCAGCTCACCCTCGGGGGGGATGGAGCAGTACTTC. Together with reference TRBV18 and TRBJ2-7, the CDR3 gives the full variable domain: NAGVMQNPRHLVRRRGQEARLRCSPMKGHSHVYWYRQLPEEGLKFMVYLQKENIIDESGMPKERFSAEFPKEGPSILRIQQVVRGDSAAYFCASSPSGGMEQYFGPGTRLTVT.

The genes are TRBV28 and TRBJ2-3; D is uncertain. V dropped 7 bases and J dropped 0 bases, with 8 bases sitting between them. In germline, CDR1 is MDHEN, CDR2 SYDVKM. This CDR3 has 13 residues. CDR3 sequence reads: CASNMGSTDTQYF. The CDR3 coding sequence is TGTGCCAGCAATATGGGTAGCACAGATACGCAGTATTTT.

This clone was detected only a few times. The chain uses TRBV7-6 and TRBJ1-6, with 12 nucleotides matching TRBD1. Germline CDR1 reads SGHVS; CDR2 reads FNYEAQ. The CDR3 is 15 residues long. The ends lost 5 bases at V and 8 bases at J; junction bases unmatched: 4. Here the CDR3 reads CASSPGTGGDSPLHF. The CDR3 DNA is TGTGCCAGCAGCCCGGGGACAGGGGGCGATTCACCCCTCCACTTT.

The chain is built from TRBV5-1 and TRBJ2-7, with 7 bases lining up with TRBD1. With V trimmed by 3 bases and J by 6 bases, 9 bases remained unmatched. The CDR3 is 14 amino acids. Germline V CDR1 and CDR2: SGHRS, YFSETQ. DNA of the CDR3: TGCGCCAGCAGCTCCTTCTACAGGGGTTCCGAGCAGTACTTC. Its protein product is CASSSFYRGSEQYF.

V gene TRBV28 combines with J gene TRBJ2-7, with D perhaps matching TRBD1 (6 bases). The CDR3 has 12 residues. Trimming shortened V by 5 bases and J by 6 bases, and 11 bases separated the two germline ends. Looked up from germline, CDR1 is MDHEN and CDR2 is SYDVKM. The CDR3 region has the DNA TGTGCCAGCAGTCGTACAGGGATCGAGCAGTACTTC. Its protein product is CASSRTGIEQYF.

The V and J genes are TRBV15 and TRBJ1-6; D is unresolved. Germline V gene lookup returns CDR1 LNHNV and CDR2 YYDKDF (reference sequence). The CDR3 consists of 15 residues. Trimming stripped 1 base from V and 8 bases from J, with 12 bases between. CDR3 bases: TGTGCCACCAGCAGAGCTTCAACAGCCCATTCACCCCTCCACTTT. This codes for CATSRASTAHSPLHF.

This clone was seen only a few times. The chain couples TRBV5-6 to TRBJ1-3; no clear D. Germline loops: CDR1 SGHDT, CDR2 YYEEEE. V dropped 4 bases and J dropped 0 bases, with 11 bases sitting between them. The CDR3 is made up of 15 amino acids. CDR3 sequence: CASSPLGLSGNTIYF. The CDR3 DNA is TGTGCCAGCAGCCCCCTAGGGCTCTCTGGAAACACCATATATTTT.

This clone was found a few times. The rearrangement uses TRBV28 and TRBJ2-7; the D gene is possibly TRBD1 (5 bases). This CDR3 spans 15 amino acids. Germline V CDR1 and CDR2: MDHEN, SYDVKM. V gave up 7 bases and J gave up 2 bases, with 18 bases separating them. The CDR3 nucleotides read TGTGCCAGCACCAACCAGGGCGGTAGTCCCTACGAGCAGTACTTC. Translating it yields CASTNQGGSPYEQYF.

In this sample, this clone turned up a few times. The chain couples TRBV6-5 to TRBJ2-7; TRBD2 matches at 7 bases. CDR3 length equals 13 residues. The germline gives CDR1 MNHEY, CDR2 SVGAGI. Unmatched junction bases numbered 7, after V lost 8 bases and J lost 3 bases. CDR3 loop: CASSRGDYYEQYF. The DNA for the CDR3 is TGTGCCAGCTCTCGCGGGGACTACTACGAGCAGTACTTC.

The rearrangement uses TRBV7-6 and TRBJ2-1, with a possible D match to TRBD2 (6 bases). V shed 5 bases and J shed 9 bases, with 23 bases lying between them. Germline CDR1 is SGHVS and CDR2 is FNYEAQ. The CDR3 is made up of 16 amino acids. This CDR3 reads CASSLIGGTDWLEQFF. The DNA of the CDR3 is TGTGCCAGCAGCCTTATCGGAGGGACGGACTGGCTTGAGCAGTTCTTC. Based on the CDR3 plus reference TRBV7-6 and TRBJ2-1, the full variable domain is GAGVSQSPRYKVTKRGQDVALRCDPISGHVSLYWYRQALGQGPEFLTYFNYEAQQDKSGLPNDRFSAERPEGSISTLTIQRTEQRDSAMYRCASSLIGGTDWLEQFFGPGTRLTVL.

The chain's CDR3 is CASSSTGTSGGAGLYEQFF. CDR3 nucleotide sequence: TGCGCCAGCAGCAGCACCGGGACTAGCGGGGGGGCCGGACTCTATGAGCAGTTCTTC. The V call is TRBV4-1, the J call TRBJ2-1; 16 bases match TRBD2. Germline V gene lookup returns CDR1 MGHRA and CDR2 YSYEKL. Losses at the gene ends were 5 bases for V and 8 bases for J; bases not matched to a gene: 15. This CDR3 comprises 19 residues.

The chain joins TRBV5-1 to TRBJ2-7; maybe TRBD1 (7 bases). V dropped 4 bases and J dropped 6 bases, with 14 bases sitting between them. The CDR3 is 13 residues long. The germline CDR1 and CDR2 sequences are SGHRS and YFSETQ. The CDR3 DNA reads TGCGCCAGCAGCGGGGGGACAGCCTCCGAGCAGTACTTC. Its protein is CASSGGTASEQYF.

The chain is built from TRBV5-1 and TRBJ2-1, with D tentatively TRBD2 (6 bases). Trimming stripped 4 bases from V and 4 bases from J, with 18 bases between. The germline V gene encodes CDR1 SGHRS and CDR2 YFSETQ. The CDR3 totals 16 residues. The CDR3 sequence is CASSPPPAGNYNEQFF. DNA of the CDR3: TGCGCCAGCAGCCCTCCCCCGGCGGGGAATTACAATGAGCAGTTCTTC.